These T cell receptor beta chains were read from a single sample in a study of blood T cell repertoires in COVID-19. The protocol was immunoSEQ multiplex PCR, while the TCRdb copy is restricted to in-frame clones and leaves out a portion. The repertoire holds hundreds of thousands of clones, with 85% to 90% as singletons. Sequencing was done on a sample of PBMCs or T cells enriched from blood (not recorded which). All receptors come from a man aged 40-55 years who had recovered from COVID-19. Each CDR3 is given with its conserved first and last residue. Fields, in order: D gene, J gene, clone size, V gene, CDR3 protein, CDR3 DNA. The D gene is left open where the match is weak. Some rows mark clone size as missing; the rest say once, few, many or name a class of expanded clone.

D gene: TRBD1; J gene: TRBJ2-7; clone size: -; V gene: TRBV18; CDR3 protein: CASSPRDSYYEQYF; CDR3 DNA: TGTGCCAGCTCACCCCGGGACAGTTACTACGAGCAGTACTTC
D gene: TRBD2; J gene: TRBJ2-3; clone size: -; V gene: TRBV9; CDR3 protein: CASSAGLAYGDTQYF; CDR3 DNA: TGTGCCAGCAGCGCGGGACTAGCTTACGGAGATACGCAGTATTTT
D gene: -; J gene: TRBJ2-3; clone size: -; V gene: TRBV9; CDR3 protein: CASSPQSGTDTQYF; CDR3 DNA: TGTGCCAGCAGCCCCCAGAGCGGCACAGATACGCAGTATTTT
D gene: -; J gene: TRBJ2-2; clone size: -; V gene: TRBV18; CDR3 protein: CASSPQGGTANTGELFF; CDR3 DNA: TGTGCCAGCTCACCCCAGGGGGGCACAGCGAACACCGGGGAGCTGTTTTTT
D gene: -; J gene: TRBJ1-5; clone size: once; V gene: TRBV6-4; CDR3 protein: CASRAGSDQPQHF; CDR3 DNA: TGTGCCAGCAGGGCAGGATCGGATCAGCCCCAGCATTTT
D gene: -; J gene: TRBJ2-2; clone size: -; V gene: TRBV6-5; CDR3 protein: CASSLAVTGELFF; CDR3 DNA: TGTGCCAGCAGCCTAGCCGTAACCGGGGAGCTGTTTTTT
D gene: -; J gene: TRBJ1-2; clone size: -; V gene: TRBV18; CDR3 protein: CASSPRQDTRDYGYTF; CDR3 DNA: TGTGCCAGCTCACCACGACAGGATACTAGGGACTATGGCTACACCTTC
D gene: TRBD2; J gene: TRBJ2-7; clone size: few; V gene: TRBV6-2/TRBV6-3; CDR3 protein: CASSDASGVSYEQYF; CDR3 DNA: TGTGCCAGCAGTGATGCTAGCGGGGTGTCCTACGAGCAGTACTTC
D gene: TRBD2; J gene: TRBJ2-7; clone size: -; V gene: TRBV27; CDR3 protein: CASSLYAGGAYEQYF; CDR3 DNA: TGTGCCAGCAGTTTATACGCGGGGGGGGCCTACGAGCAGTACTTC
D gene: -; J gene: TRBJ2-7; clone size: -; V gene: TRBV15; CDR3 protein: CATSRSGRVYYEQYF; CDR3 DNA: TGTGCCACCAGCAGATCCGGGCGGGTTTATTACGAGCAGTACTTC
D gene: -; J gene: TRBJ2-5; clone size: -; V gene: TRBV14; CDR3 protein: CASSQAETQYF; CDR3 DNA: TGTGCCAGCAGCCAAGCGGAGACCCAGTACTTC
D gene: TRBD1; J gene: TRBJ1-5; clone size: -; V gene: TRBV18; CDR3 protein: CASSPLGQDNQPQHF; CDR3 DNA: TGTGCCAGCTCACCACTAGGACAGGATAATCAGCCCCAGCATTTT
D gene: TRBD1; J gene: TRBJ2-1; clone size: once; V gene: TRBV5-1; CDR3 protein: CASSPGQENNEQFF; CDR3 DNA: TGCGCCAGCTCTCCGGGACAGGAAAACAATGAGCAGTTCTTC
D gene: -; J gene: TRBJ1-5; clone size: -; V gene: TRBV6-5; CDR3 protein: CASSQTEEGYQPQHF; CDR3 DNA: TGTGCCAGCAGTCAAACGGAGGAGGGATATCAGCCCCAGCATTTT
D gene: TRBD1; J gene: TRBJ2-1; clone size: few; V gene: TRBV4-3; CDR3 protein: CASSHPGQGLNEQFF; CDR3 DNA: TGCGCCAGCAGCCATCCGGGACAGGGTCTCAATGAGCAGTTCTTC
D gene: TRBD2; J gene: TRBJ2-7; clone size: once; V gene: TRBV5-1; CDR3 protein: CASSGLAGTYEQYF; CDR3 DNA: TGCGCCAGCAGCGGGCTAGCGGGAACCTACGAGCAGTACTTC
D gene: -; J gene: TRBJ1-3; clone size: -; V gene: TRBV2; CDR3 protein: CASSKSRQTGTGNTIYF; CDR3 DNA: TGTGCCAGCAGTAAATCCCGGCAGACAGGTACTGGAAACACCATATATTTT
D gene: -; J gene: TRBJ1-6; clone size: -; V gene: TRBV18; CDR3 protein: CASSPNRGFNSPLHF; CDR3 DNA: TGTGCCAGCTCTCCGAATCGGGGGTTCAATTCACCCCTCCACTTT
D gene: TRBD1; J gene: TRBJ1-2; clone size: -; V gene: TRBV6-5; CDR3 protein: CASSYSPGQGAVGYTF; CDR3 DNA: TGTGCCAGCAGTTACTCTCCGGGACAGGGGGCGGTTGGCTACACCTTC
D gene: -; J gene: TRBJ1-1; clone size: -; V gene: TRBV28; CDR3 protein: CASSPTPSGRFEAFF; CDR3 DNA: TGTGCCAGCAGTCCCACCCCCTCAGGGCGGTTTGAAGCTTTCTTT
D gene: TRBD1; J gene: TRBJ2-3; clone size: once; V gene: TRBV11-2; CDR3 protein: CASSLRGTGSTDTQYF; CDR3 DNA: TGTGCCAGCAGCTTAAGGGGGACAGGGAGCACAGATACGCAGTATTTT
D gene: -; J gene: TRBJ1-1; clone size: -; V gene: TRBV5-1; CDR3 protein: CASSANTGLNTEAFF; CDR3 DNA: TGCGCCAGCAGCGCAAATACAGGGCTTAACACTGAAGCTTTCTTT
D gene: -; J gene: TRBJ2-7; clone size: -; V gene: TRBV28; CDR3 protein: CASTDGGASNYEQYF; CDR3 DNA: TGTGCCAGCACCGATGGGGGGGCCTCTAACTACGAGCAGTACTTC